What follows are 28 T cell receptor beta chains derived from one specimen sequenced in a study of blood T cell repertoires in COVID-19. TCRdb's copy holds only in-frame clones and misses some; the assay was immunoSEQ multiplex PCR. The sample yields 200,000 to 300,000 clones, over 75% seen once. Sample: peripheral blood. The receptor set was obtained from a human donor in a cohort sampled during active COVID-19.

The CDR3 reads CATRGQANTGELFF. The CDR3 bases are TGTGCCACCAGGGGACAGGCGAACACCGGGGAGCTGTTTTTT. The V call is TRBV24-1, the J call TRBJ2-2; 8 bases line up with TRBD1. V shed 7 bases and J 0 bases; nucleotides not matched to a gene: 0. Looked up from germline, CDR1 is KGHDR and CDR2 is SFDVKD. CDR3 length equals 14 residues.

In this sample, this clone turned up once. The V gene is TRBV19, the J gene TRBJ2-7; D might be TRBD2 (7 bases). Germline V gene data show CDR1 as LNHDA and CDR2 as SQIVND (reference sequence). This CDR3 is built from 13 residues. V was trimmed by 8 bases and J by 2 bases, leaving 13 bases between them. The CDR3 coding sequence is TGTGCCAGTGGGGAGGGGGGCACCTACGAGCAGTACTTC. Translated, it gives CASGEGGTYEQYF. Together with reference TRBV19 and TRBJ2-7, the CDR3 gives the full variable domain: DGGITQSPKYLFRKEGQNVTLSCEQNLNHDAMYWYRQDPGQGLRLIYYSQIVNDFQKGDIAEGYSVSREKKESFPLTVTSAQKNPTAFYLCASGEGGTYEQYFGPGTRLTVT.

The V call is TRBV18, the J call TRBJ1-3; 8 nucleotides line up with TRBD1. Germline V gives CDR1 KGHSH, CDR2 LQKENI. V shed 6 bases, J shed 2 bases, and the junction held 9 bases outside the gene matches. The CDR3 spans 16 residues. CDR3 in DNA: TGTGCCAGCTCCCTCGGACAGGGTTCGGCTGGAAACACCATATATTTT. Protein product: CASSLGQGSAGNTIYF.

The genes are TRBV15 and TRBJ1-1, with 8 bases identical to TRBD1. The CDR3 totals 15 residues. Germline loops: CDR1 LNHNV, CDR2 YYDKDF (reference sequence). The V segment lost 0 bases and the J segment 3 bases; nucleotides outside the gene matches: 3. CDR3 protein: CATSRDQGAYTEAFF. The CDR3 DNA reads as TGTGCCACCAGCAGAGATCAGGGGGCCTACACTGAAGCTTTCTTT.

The chain recombines TRBV28 with TRBJ1-2, with a possible D match to TRBD1 (5 bases). CDR3 length equals 13 residues. The V gene lost 6 bases and the J gene lost 3 bases, with 11 bases spanning the gap. The germline V gene has CDR1 MDHEN and CDR2 SYDVKM. This CDR3 reads CASRTQGYYGYTF. Here the CDR3 DNA reads TGTGCCAGCAGGACCCAGGGATACTATGGCTACACCTTC.

The CDR3 DNA is TGTGCCAGCAGACCTCCCGGGGGGTCGGGACTCTACGAGCAGTACTTC. Translating gives CASRPPGGSGLYEQYF. The chain joins TRBV28 to TRBJ2-7, with TRBD2 matching over 7 bases. V was clipped by 6 bases and J by 3 bases; unmatched bases: 14. The CDR3 extends over 16 amino acids. CDR1 MDHEN and CDR2 SYDVKM come from the germline V gene.

This chain links TRBV19 with TRBJ2-1; 16 bases line up with TRBD2. Germline V gives CDR1 LNHDA, CDR2 SQIVND (reference sequence). This CDR3 region has 17 residues. Trimming removed 7 bases from V and 7 bases from J; junction bases left unmatched: 10. CDR3 amino acids: CASTAGTSGRAGNEQFF. The CDR3 DNA sequence: TGTGCCAGTACTGCCGGGACTAGCGGGAGGGCCGGAAATGAGCAGTTCTTC.

The chain combines TRBV5-8 with TRBJ1-1, with D possibly matching TRBD1 (6 bases). The CDR3 has 15 amino acids. Trimming stripped 5 bases from V and 6 bases from J, with 20 bases between. Germline V gives CDR1 SGHTS, CDR2 YDEGEE. The CDR3 DNA sequence: TGTGCCAGCAGATTCGTAAAAAGGGGGGGGGCTGAAGCTTTCTTT. Protein product: CASRFVKRGGAEAFF. Full variable domain (rest looked up from reference TRBV5-8 and TRBJ1-1): EAGVTQSPTHLIKTRGQQATLRCSPISGHTSVYWYQQALGLGLQFLLWYDEGEERNRGNFPPRFSGRQFPNYSSELNVNALELEDSALYLCASRFVKRGGAEAFFGQGTRLTVV.

The gene calls are TRBV6-2 or TRBV6-3 and TRBJ2-7; a weak D match, TRBD1 (5 bases). Germline CDR1 and CDR2: MNHEY and SVGEGT. Between the trimmed V and J ends, which lost 0 bases and 5 bases, there was a span of 14 bases. The CDR3 extends over 15 amino acids. The CDR3 nucleotides are TGTGCCAGCAGTTACTCAGCAGGGTCCTGGGACGAGCAGTACTTC. Amino acids: CASSYSAGSWDEQYF.

V usage is TRBV10-3 and J usage is TRBJ2-2, with D possibly matching TRBD2 (6 bases). The CDR3 contains 15 residues. CDR1 is ENHRY, CDR2 SYGVKD, per germline. V dropped 3 bases and J dropped 1 base, with 9 bases sitting between them. The CDR3 coding sequence is TGTGCCATCAGTGACGCGGGATTGAACACCGGGGAGCTGTTTTTT. Translated, it gives CAISDAGLNTGELFF.

The V and J genes are TRBV7-2 and TRBJ2-1; D perhaps matches TRBD2 (5 bases). Trimming removed 4 bases from V and 2 bases from J, with 15 bases in between. Per the germline V gene, CDR1 is SGHTA and CDR2 is FQGNSA. The CDR3 is made up of 16 amino acids. The CDR3 bases are TGTGCCAGCAGCTCGAGGGTGACCCAACCCTACAATGAGCAGTTCTTC. This translates into CASSSRVTQPYNEQFF. The full variable domain, in which reference TRBV7-2 and TRBJ2-1 provide the parts outside the CDR3, is GAGVSQSPSNKVTEKGKDVELRCDPISGHTALYWYRQSLGQGLEFLIYFQGNSAPDKSGLPSDRFSAERTGGSVSTLTIQRTQQEDSAVYLCASSSRVTQPYNEQFFGPGTRLTVL.

The genes are TRBV24-1 and TRBJ2-1; 11 bases fit TRBD2. Germline trimming cut 4 bases from V and 6 bases from J; bases unmatched to any gene: 7. Germline CDR1 is KGHDR and CDR2 is SFDVKD. CDR3 length: 16 residues. In DNA, the CDR3 is TGTGCCACCAGTGACACCGGGACTAGCGGCACCAATGAGCAGTTCTTC. Translating gives CATSDTGTSGTNEQFF.

The V call is TRBV6-1, the J call TRBJ1-1, with a tentative D call TRBD1 (5 bases). There are 14 residues in the CDR3. Per the germline V gene, CDR1 is MNHNS and CDR2 is SASEGT. Trimming removed 8 bases from V and 1 base from J, with 14 bases in between. This CDR3 is CASGARKTNTEAFF. The CDR3 nucleotides read TGTGCCAGCGGGGCAAGGAAGACGAACACTGAAGCTTTCTTT.

The rearrangement links TRBV18 to TRBJ2-4, with 9 bases matching TRBD1. The ends lost 3 bases at V and 7 bases at J; junction bases unmatched: 13. CDR1 KGHSH and CDR2 LQKENI come from the germline V gene. The CDR3 totals 17 residues. In DNA, the CDR3 is TGTGCCAGCTCACCGCCGACTACAGGGGGCCTGACGAACATTCAGTACTTC. Protein: CASSPPTTGGLTNIQYF.

The rearrangement links TRBV5-4 to TRBJ2-4; 8 bases fit TRBD1. The CDR3 extends over 14 amino acids. Germline assignment: CDR1 SGHNT and CDR2 YYREEE (reference sequence). V was clipped by 1 base and J by 8 bases; unmatched bases: 5. CDR3 in amino acids: CASSLQTGGYIQYF. The CDR3 DNA reads TGTGCCAGCAGCTTGCAAACAGGGGGGTACATTCAGTACTTC.

The rearrangement links TRBV11-2 to TRBJ1-2; 7 nucleotides align to TRBD1. Trimming cost V 1 base and J 4 bases; bases outside gene matches: 3. Germline CDR1 and CDR2: SGHAT and FQNNGV. The CDR3 totals 14 residues. The CDR3: CASSLGDSLYGYTF. CDR3 in DNA: TGTGCCAGCAGCTTAGGGGACAGTCTCTATGGCTACACCTTC. The full variable domain, rest sourced from reference TRBV11-2 and TRBJ1-2, is EAGVAQSPRYKIIEKRQSVAFWCNPISGHATLYWYQQILGQGPKLLIQFQNNGVVDDSQLPKDRFSAERLKGVDSTLKIQPAKLEDSAVYLCASSLGDSLYGYTFGSGTRLTVV.

This chain links TRBV28 with TRBJ2-1; maybe TRBD2 (6 bases). The germline V gene encodes CDR1 MDHEN and CDR2 SYDVKM. The CDR3 has 14 residues. Trimming left V 6 bases short and J 7 bases short, with 16 bases between. The DNA of the CDR3 is TGTGCCAGCAGGTCGGGGGTGTCTGGTAATGAGCAGTTCTTC. It yields the protein CASRSGVSGNEQFF.

The count of this clone is one. The rearrangement uses TRBV5-4 and TRBJ2-5; 11 nucleotides line up with TRBD2. From germline, CDR1 is SGHNT and CDR2 YYREEE (reference sequence). The J segment lost 2 bases and the V segment lost 0 bases, leaving 3 bases of the junction unmatched. The CDR3 length is 16 residues. This chain's CDR3 is CASSLVIAGGQETQYF. The CDR3, as DNA: TGTGCCAGCAGCTTGGTCATAGCGGGGGGGCAAGAGACCCAGTACTTC.

The rearrangement uses TRBV7-9 and TRBJ1-1, with D possibly TRBD1 on 5 matching bases. The length of the CDR3 is 13 residues. V gave up 4 bases and J gave up 1 base, with 7 bases separating them. Germline values: CDR1 SEHNR, CDR2 FQNEAQ (reference sequence). CDR3 bases: TGTGCCAGCAGCTCCGACAGGAACACTGAAGCTTTCTTT. Translating gives CASSSDRNTEAFF. The full variable domain, with the rest looked up from reference TRBV7-9 and TRBJ1-1, is DTGVSQNPRHKITKRGQNVTFRCDPISEHNRLYWYRQTLGQGPEFLTYFQNEAQLEKSRLLSDRFSAERPKGSFSTLEIQRTEQGDSAMYLCASSSDRNTEAFFGQGTRLTVV.

V is TRBV7-2 and J is TRBJ2-7; TRBD1 might be the D (5 bases). V was shortened by 5 bases and J by 6 bases, with 20 bases between the two germline ends. The CDR3 is made up of 15 amino acids. CDR1 is SGHTA, CDR2 FQGNSA, per germline. The CDR3 nucleotides read TGTGCCAGCAGCCCACCCTGGGGCTCCTTGGTCGAGCAGTACTTC. Its translation is CASSPPWGSLVEQYF.

In its sample, this clone was seen many times. The V call is TRBV10-3, the J call TRBJ2-1; 14 bases match TRBD2. This CDR3 spans 16 amino acids. CDR1 ENHRY and CDR2 SYGVKD come from the germline V gene. V was clipped by 2 bases and J by 11 bases; unmatched bases: 8. For the CDR3, the DNA is TGTGCCATCAGTGAGCCTAGGGGACTAGCGGGGGCTAAGCAGTTCTTC. Translating it yields CAISEPRGLAGAKQFF.

This chain connects TRBV27 to TRBJ2-7; D unclear. This CDR3 has 13 residues. With 6 bases removed from V and 0 bases from J, the gap between germline ends came to 9 bases. The germline CDR1 and CDR2 sequences are MNHEY and SMNVEV (reference sequence). DNA of the CDR3: TGTGCCAGCAGCAGGATTAACTCCTACGAGCAGTACTTC. Translation: CASSRINSYEQYF.

The CDR3 DNA reads as TGTGCCAGCAGTTACTCAGGGGTTGTTGGCTACACCTTC. It specifies CASSYSGVVGYTF. The rearrangement uses TRBV6-5 and TRBJ1-2; tentatively, D is TRBD1 (5 bases). V gave up 0 bases and J gave up 7 bases, with 9 bases separating them. The CDR3 is made up of 13 amino acids. Germline-derived CDR1 and CDR2 are MNHEY and SVGAGI.

This sequence joins TRBV10-3 and TRBJ2-1; D might be TRBD1 (5 bases). Germline V lookup: CDR1 ENHRY, CDR2 SYGVKD. The V end lost 2 bases, the J end lost 11 bases, and 16 bases lay between the germline ends. The CDR3 is 14 residues long. CDR3 region: CAISEATWGTQQFF. The DNA for the CDR3 is TGTGCCATCAGTGAGGCGACCTGGGGCACCCAGCAGTTCTTC.

The V gene is TRBV12-3 or TRBV12-4, the J gene TRBJ2-3; D might be TRBD2 (5 bases). V dropped 6 bases and J dropped 6 bases, with 13 bases sitting between them. This CDR3 has 13 residues. The CDR3 bases are TGTGCCAGCAGCACGGACTGGTCCGATACGCAGTATTTT. It specifies CASSTDWSDTQYF.

V and J are TRBV11-3 and TRBJ2-7; D not certain. Per germline, CDR1 SGHNT and CDR2 YENEEA. Trimming left V 2 bases short and J 6 bases short, with 8 bases between. CDR3 length equals 12 residues. For the CDR3, the DNA is TGTGCCAGCAGCTTAAAGACGGGCGAGCAGTACTTC. Translated: CASSLKTGEQYF. Looking up the rest from reference TRBV11-3 and TRBJ2-7 gives the full variable domain: EAGVVQSPRYKIIEKKQPVAFWCNPISGHNTLYWYLQNLGQGPELLIRYENEEAVDDSQLPKDRFSAERLKGVDSTLKIQPAELGDSAVYLCASSLKTGEQYFGPGTRLTVT.

The chain is built from TRBV7-2 and TRBJ2-5; no definite D call. This CDR3 contains 15 residues. CDR1 and CDR2 (germline): SGHTA, FQGNSA. V lost 1 base, J lost 1 base, and 10 bases lay in between. The CDR3 DNA is TGTGCCAGCAGCTTAGTGGCCACTATCCAAGAGACCCAGTACTTC. As protein: CASSLVATIQETQYF. The full variable domain, its missing parts supplied by reference TRBV7-2 and TRBJ2-5, is GAGVSQSPSNKVTEKGKDVELRCDPISGHTALYWYRQSLGQGLEFLIYFQGNSAPDKSGLPSDRFSAERTGGSVSTLTIQRTQQEDSAVYLCASSLVATIQETQYFGPGTRLLVL.

The chain links TRBV18 to TRBJ2-1, with 9 positions matching TRBD2. Germline-derived CDR1 and CDR2 are KGHSH and LQKENI. The CDR3 sequence is 14 residues long. The trim removed 9 bases at V and 6 bases at J, leaving 9 bases unmatched. CDR3 nucleotides: TGTGCCAGTTTTAGCGGGAGAAAACGCAATGAGCAGTTCTTC. Protein product: CASFSGRKRNEQFF.